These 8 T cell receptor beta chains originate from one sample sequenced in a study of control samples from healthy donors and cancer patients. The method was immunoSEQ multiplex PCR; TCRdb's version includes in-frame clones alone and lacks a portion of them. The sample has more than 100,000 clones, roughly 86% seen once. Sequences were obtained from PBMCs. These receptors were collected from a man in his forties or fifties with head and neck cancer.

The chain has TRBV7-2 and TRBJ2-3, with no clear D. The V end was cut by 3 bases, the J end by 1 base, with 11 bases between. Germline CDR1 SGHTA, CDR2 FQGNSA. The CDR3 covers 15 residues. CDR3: CASSFYTEGTDTQYF. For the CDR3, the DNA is TGTGCCAGCAGCTTCTATACCGAGGGCACAGATACGCAGTATTTT.

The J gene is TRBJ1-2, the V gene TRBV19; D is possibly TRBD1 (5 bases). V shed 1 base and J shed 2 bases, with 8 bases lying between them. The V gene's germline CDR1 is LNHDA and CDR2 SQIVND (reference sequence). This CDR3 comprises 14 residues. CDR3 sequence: CASSIGQMNYGYTF. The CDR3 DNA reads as TGTGCCAGTAGTATAGGACAGATGAACTATGGCTACACCTTC.

The chain's CDR3 is CASSPGQGGNSPLHF. CDR3 DNA sequence: TGCGCCAGCAGCCCAGGACAGGGGGGAAATTCACCCCTCCACTTT. The chain employs TRBV5-1 and TRBJ1-6; 10 nucleotides agree with TRBD1. This CDR3 region has 15 residues. The ends lost 4 bases at V and 7 bases at J; junction bases unmatched: 5. CDR1 and CDR2 (germline): SGHRS, YFSETQ.

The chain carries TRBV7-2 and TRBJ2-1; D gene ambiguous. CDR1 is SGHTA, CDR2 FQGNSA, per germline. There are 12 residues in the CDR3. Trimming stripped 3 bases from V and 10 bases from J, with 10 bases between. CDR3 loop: CASSFSNAEQFF. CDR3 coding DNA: TGTGCCAGCAGCTTCTCCAACGCGGAGCAGTTCTTC. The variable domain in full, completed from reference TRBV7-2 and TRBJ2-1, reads GAGVSQSPSNKVTEKGKDVELRCDPISGHTALYWYRQSLGQGLEFLIYFQGNSAPDKSGLPSDRFSAERTGGSVSTLTIQRTQQEDSAVYLCASSFSNAEQFFGPGTRLTVL.

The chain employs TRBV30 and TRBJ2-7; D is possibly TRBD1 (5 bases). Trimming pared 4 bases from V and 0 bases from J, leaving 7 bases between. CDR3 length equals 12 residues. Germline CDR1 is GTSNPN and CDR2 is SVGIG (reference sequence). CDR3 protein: CAWTDSSYEQYF. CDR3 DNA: TGTGCCTGGACCGACAGCTCCTACGAGCAGTACTTC.

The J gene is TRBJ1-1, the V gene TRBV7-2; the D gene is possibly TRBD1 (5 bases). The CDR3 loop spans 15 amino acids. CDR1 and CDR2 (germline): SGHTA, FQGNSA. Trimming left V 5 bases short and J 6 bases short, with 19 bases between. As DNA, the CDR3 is TGTGCCAGCAGCCCCGACACCGGGCGGGGGGCTGAAGCTTTCTTT. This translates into CASSPDTGRGAEAFF.

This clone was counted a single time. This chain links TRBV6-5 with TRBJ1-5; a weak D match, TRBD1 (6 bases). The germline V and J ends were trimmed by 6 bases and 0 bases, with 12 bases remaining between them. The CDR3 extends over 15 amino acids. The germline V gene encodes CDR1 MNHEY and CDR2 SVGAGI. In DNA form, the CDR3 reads TGTGCCAGCAGCAGACAGGTCGATAGCAATCAGCCCCAGCATTTT. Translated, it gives CASSRQVDSNQPQHF.

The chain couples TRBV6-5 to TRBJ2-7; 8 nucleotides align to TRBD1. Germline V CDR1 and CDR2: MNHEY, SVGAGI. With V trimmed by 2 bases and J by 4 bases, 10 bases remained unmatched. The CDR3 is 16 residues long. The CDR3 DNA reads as TGTGCCAGCAGTTACCTACCAGGGACAGGCGGGTACGAGCAGTACTTC. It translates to CASSYLPGTGGYEQYF.